The text below deals with one T cell receptor beta chain. Its antigen is unidentified. This entry is derived from a study of neurological immune-mediated disorders. Regarding the study as a whole: CDR3 amino acid sequences of expanded clones were not shared across subjects, a result suggesting private repertoires in all groups.

TCRdb fed the 5' RACE reads into MiXCR, producing one record per CDR3 protein. In the table there are under 60,000 distinct CDR3 sequences, approximately 5.8% of which are singletons. The V gene's germline CDR1 is MDHEN and CDR2 SYDVKM. This CDR3 is 14 amino acids long. The V and J ends lost 6 bases and 3 bases, in that order; junction bases with no gene match: 6. The V gene is TRBV28, the J gene TRBJ2-7, with 9 bases that match TRBD2. The receptor's source is a woman between 18 and 29 years old with multiple sclerosis. The sample comprised CD4+ T cells from blood. CDR3 DNA: TGTGCCAGCAGGGTAGCGGGGGATTTCTACGAGCAGTACTTC. Residues: CASRVAGDFYEQYF.